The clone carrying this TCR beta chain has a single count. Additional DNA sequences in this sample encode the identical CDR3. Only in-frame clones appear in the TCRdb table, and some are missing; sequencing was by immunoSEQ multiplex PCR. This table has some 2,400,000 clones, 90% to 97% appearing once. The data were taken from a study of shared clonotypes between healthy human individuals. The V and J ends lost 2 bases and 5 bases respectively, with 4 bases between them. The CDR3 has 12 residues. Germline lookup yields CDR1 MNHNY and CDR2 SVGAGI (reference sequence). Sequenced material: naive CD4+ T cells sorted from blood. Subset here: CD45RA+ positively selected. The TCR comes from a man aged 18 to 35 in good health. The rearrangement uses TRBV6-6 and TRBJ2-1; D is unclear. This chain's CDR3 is CASSYGDNEQFF. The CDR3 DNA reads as TGTGCCAGCAGTTACGGGGACAATGAGCAGTTCTTC.